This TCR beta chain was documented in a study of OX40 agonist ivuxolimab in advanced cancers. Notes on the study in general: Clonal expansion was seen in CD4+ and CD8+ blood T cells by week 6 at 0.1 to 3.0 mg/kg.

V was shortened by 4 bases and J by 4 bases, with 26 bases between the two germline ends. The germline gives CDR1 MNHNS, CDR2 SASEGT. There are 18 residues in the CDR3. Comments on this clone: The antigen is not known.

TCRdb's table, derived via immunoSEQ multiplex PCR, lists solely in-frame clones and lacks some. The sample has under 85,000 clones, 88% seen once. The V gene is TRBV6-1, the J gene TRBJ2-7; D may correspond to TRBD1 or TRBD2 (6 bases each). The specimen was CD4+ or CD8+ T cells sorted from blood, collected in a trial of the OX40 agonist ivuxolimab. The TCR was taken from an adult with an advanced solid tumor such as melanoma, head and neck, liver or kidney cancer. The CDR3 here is CASSGATSGGLSVYEQYF. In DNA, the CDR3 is TGTGCCAGCAGTGGAGCGACTAGTGGGGGGCTCAGCGTTTACGAGCAGTACTTC.